This TCR beta chain emerged from a study of vaccination effects on CD4 cells after COVID-19. Concerning this clone itself: No antigen is known for it.

Sequencing in the ViraFEST assay came after antigen-specific CD4+ T cells had been expanded with viral peptide pools, which were used to stimulate PBMC. When roughly eleven days of culture had elapsed, CD4+ T cells were isolated. CDR3 length equals 17 residues. Germline CDR1 reads SGHTA; CDR2 reads FQGTGA. The trim removed 5 bases at V and 2 bases at J, leaving 10 bases unmatched. Clones were sequenced by immunoSEQ multiplex PCR, and TCRdb holds only the in-frame ones, with some missing. Seen here are 70,000 to 95,000 clones, 74% observed once, and the top ten hold around 1.5%. The sequencing used CD4+ T cells from PBMCs cultured with HCoV-229E spike peptides, collected before COVID-19 vaccination. V is TRBV7-3 and J is TRBJ2-3; 10 nucleotides align to TRBD1. The receptor was isolated from a human donor who received a COVID-19 vaccine. The CDR3 protein is CASSKGTGAHLTDTQYF. DNA for the CDR3: TGTGCCAGCAGCAAGGGGACAGGGGCCCATCTCACAGATACGCAGTATTTT. The full variable domain, completed using reference TRBV7-3 and TRBJ2-3, is GAGVSQTPSNKVTEKGKYVELRCDPISGHTALYWYRQSLGQGPEFLIYFQGTGAADDSGLPNDRFFAVRPEGSVSTLKIQRTERGDSAVYLCASSKGTGAHLTDTQYFGPGTRLTVL.